Following are 20 T cell receptor beta chains from one sample sequenced in a study of T cell responses to AZD1222 COVID-19 vaccine (dated by TCRdb to the early 2020s). The library was generated by the immunoSEQ multiplex PCR assay. In TCRdb, the immuneACCESS table is reduced to in-frame sequences with V and J assigned. These tables do not hold every clone; where another copy was compared, an unresolved V gene accounts for under half, and the others remain unexplained. The sample yields 130,000 or so clones; around 91% were counted once. Approximately 1.5% of the sample lies in the top ten. The meaning of the sample's time point label: baseline before first vaccination. Material: peripheral blood, obtained on day 0 of AZD1222 vaccination. These receptor sequences come from an adult in good health.

The rearrangement uses TRBV10-1 and TRBJ2-7; no firm D call. V lost 8 bases and J lost 7, with 18 bases in between. This CDR3 is built from 13 residues. Germline CDR1 and CDR2: WNHNN and SYGVQD (reference sequence). The chain's CDR3 is CASPRPRCGEQYF. The DNA of the CDR3 is TGCGCCAGCCCCAGGCCCCGCTGTGGAGAGCAGTACTTC.

This clone came up a few times. The chain employs TRBV2 and TRBJ1-2, with D maybe TRBD1 (5 bases). CDR3 length: 15 amino acids. The germline V gene encodes CDR1 SNHLY and CDR2 FYNNEI. V was pared by 0 bases and J by 4 bases, with 12 bases between. CDR3 loop: CASSEAGPEGYGYTF. CDR3 DNA sequence: TGTGCCAGCAGTGAAGCGGGACCCGAGGGCTATGGCTACACCTTC. The whole variable domain, remainder taken from reference TRBV2 and TRBJ1-2, is EPEVTQTPSHQVTQMGQEVILRCVPISNHLYFYWYRQILGQKVEFLVSFYNNEISEKSEIFDDQFSVERPDGSNFTLKIRSTKLEDSAMYFCASSEAGPEGYGYTFGSGTRLTVV.

As concerns this clone: Sequence at one end of the junction differs from germline and may be a read error. The chain couples TRBV4-1 to TRBJ2-6, with TRBD1 matching over 9 bases. Per germline, CDR1 MGHRA and CDR2 YSYEKL. The CDR3 is 17 amino acids. CDR3 coding DNA: TGCGCCAGCAGCCAATCGGGAAGGGACAGGGAGTGTCTAAACGGGGCTTTC. As protein: CASSQSGRDRECLNGAF.

The chain is built from TRBV30 and TRBJ2-7; 7 positions agree with TRBD2. Germline CDR1 and CDR2: GTSNPN and SVGIG (reference sequence). This CDR3 region has 11 residues. The ends lost 1 base at V and 6 bases at J; junction bases unmatched: 0. This CDR3 is CAWSGGGEQYF. CDR3 nucleotides: TGTGCCTGGAGTGGCGGGGGCGAGCAGTACTTC.

This chain links TRBV7-9 with TRBJ1-3; D is ambiguous. CDR3 length: 16 residues. Trimming pared 5 bases from V and 0 bases from J, leaving 14 bases between. CDR1 SEHNR and CDR2 FQNEAQ come from the germline V gene (reference sequence). The CDR3 region has the DNA TGTGCCAGCAGCCATACAGCTTCGAGCTCTGGAAACACCATATATTTT. This encodes CASSHTASSSGNTIYF.

The rearrangement links TRBV5-6 to TRBJ2-3; D is uncertain. Per the germline V gene, CDR1 is SGHDT and CDR2 is YYEEEE. Trimming removed 0 bases from V and 8 bases from J, with 4 bases in between. This CDR3 contains 11 residues. The CDR3 here is CASSLAGTQYF. DNA for the CDR3: TGTGCCAGCAGCTTGGCGGGTACGCAGTATTTT.

The chain combines TRBV30 with TRBJ2-5; 10 bases align to TRBD2. Germline values: CDR1 GTSNPN, CDR2 SVGIG (reference sequence). The CDR3 totals 14 residues. Trimming took 4 bases from V and 1 from J; bases not matched to a gene: 3. In DNA, the CDR3 is TGTGCCTGGACCAAGCGGGGGGGCCAAGAGACCCAGTACTTC. This codes for CAWTKRGGQETQYF.

The chain couples TRBV7-6 to TRBJ2-7; 9 bases are shared with TRBD2. Germline V gene lookup returns CDR1 SGHVS and CDR2 FNYEAQ. The J segment lost 4 bases and the V segment lost 5 bases, leaving 12 bases of the junction unmatched. The CDR3 extends over 16 amino acids. The CDR3 nucleotides read TGTGCCAGCAGCCGCCGGATAGCGGGGGACCTTTACGAGCAGTACTTC. It specifies CASSRRIAGDLYEQYF.

The DNA of the CDR3 is TGCAGCGTGATCAGAGTTGATGGCTACACCTTC. This codes for CSVIRVDGYTF. This chain connects TRBV29-1 to TRBJ1-2; D unresolved. The CDR3 extends over 11 amino acids. Deletions cut 6 bases from V and 6 bases from J, with 11 bases between. Germline V gene sequence: CDR1 SQVTM, CDR2 ANQGSEA.

J is TRBJ1-1 and V is TRBV29-1, with a weak D call TRBD1 (5 bases). The germline CDR1 and CDR2 sequences are SQVTM and ANQGSEA. The ends were cut back, 6 bases at V and 4 bases at J, with 18 bases in the middle. The CDR3 extends over 14 amino acids. CDR3 amino acids: CSVWVGLGSTEAFF. CDR3 DNA: TGCAGCGTCTGGGTGGGGCTGGGGAGCACTGAAGCTTTCTTT.

The CDR3 sequence is CATSERVVGLGTRDNEQFF. The CDR3, as DNA: TGTGCCACCAGCGAGAGGGTGGTTGGTCTCGGGACTAGAGACAATGAGCAGTTCTTC. The chain links TRBV15 to TRBJ2-1, with 8 positions matching TRBD2. The CDR3 totals 19 residues. CDR1 LNHNV and CDR2 YYDKDF come from the germline V gene (reference sequence). V was clipped by 5 bases and J by 5 bases; unmatched bases: 20.

This clone was observed a single time. V and J are TRBV5-1 and TRBJ1-2; no clear D gene. V lost 4 bases to trimming and J lost 0 bases, with 7 bases between them. Germline CDR1 and CDR2: SGHRS and YFSETQ. This CDR3 comprises 13 residues. The CDR3 DNA sequence: TGCGCCAGCAGCCTACACGCTAACTATGGCTACACCTTC. The encoded protein is CASSLHANYGYTF.

The rearrangement links TRBV19 to TRBJ1-1, with no clear D. V was cut by 3 bases and J by 5 bases, with 7 bases left in between. The CDR3 has 12 amino acids. The V gene's germline CDR1 is LNHDA and CDR2 SQIVND (reference sequence). As DNA, the CDR3 is TGTGCCAGTAGTATCGGGCTTACTGAAGCTTTCTTT. It codes for CASSIGLTEAFF.

The chain couples TRBV20-1 to TRBJ1-1; TRBD1 is a possible D gene (6 bases). The CDR3 totals 17 residues. The germline V gene encodes CDR1 DFQATT and CDR2 SNEGSKA (reference sequence). V lost 3 bases to trimming and J lost 3 bases, with 23 bases between them. The CDR3 nucleotides read TGCAGTGCTAGTCGTGTTAAGAGACAGGCCATACACACTGAAGCTTTCTTT. Translated, it gives CSASRVKRQAIHTEAFF.

The chain has TRBV7-2 and TRBJ1-1, with D possibly matching TRBD1 (5 bases). The germline V and J ends were trimmed by 1 base and 6 bases, with 9 bases remaining between them. CDR1 is SGHTA, CDR2 FQGNSA, per germline. The CDR3 contains 13 residues. The CDR3 coding sequence is TGTGCCAGCAGCTTAGGCAGGGTTGCTGAAGCTTTCTTT. Translation: CASSLGRVAEAFF.

The rearrangement joins TRBV5-1 to TRBJ1-6, with D possibly being TRBD1 (6 bases). The CDR3 sequence is 13 residues long. Germline CDR1 reads SGHRS; CDR2 reads YFSETQ. V dropped 4 bases and J dropped 6 bases, with 8 bases sitting between them. CDR3 region: CASSPDSNSPLHF. Here the CDR3 DNA reads TGCGCCAGCAGCCCGGACAGTAATTCACCCCTCCACTTT.

This chain connects TRBV5-1 to TRBJ1-1, with 7 bases fitting TRBD1. Unmatched junction bases numbered 11, after V lost 4 bases and J lost 5 bases. Looked up from germline, CDR1 is SGHRS and CDR2 is YFSETQ. The CDR3 is made up of 15 amino acids. CDR3 protein: CASSGDPGGRTEAFF. CDR3 bases: TGCGCCAGCAGCGGTGATCCAGGGGGGAGGACTGAAGCTTTCTTT.

The chain couples TRBV5-4 to TRBJ1-2; tentatively, D is TRBD1 (5 bases). The CDR3 consists of 13 residues. CDR1 SGHNT and CDR2 YYREEE come from the germline V gene (reference sequence). Trimming took off 0 bases at V and 8 bases at J, with 11 bases between the two ends. The CDR3 region is CASSLEGARGYTF. CDR3 DNA sequence: TGTGCCAGCAGCTTGGAAGGGGCGCGGGGCTACACCTTC.

The gene calls are TRBV2 and TRBJ1-3; maybe TRBD1 (6 bases). The CDR3 contains 17 residues. The ends were cut back, 5 bases at V and 0 bases at J, with 17 bases in the middle. Germline CDR1 and CDR2: SNHLY and FYNNEI. As DNA, the CDR3 is TGTGCCAGCAGTCGGGACACACACAAAAGCTCTGGAAACACCATATATTTT. It yields the protein CASSRDTHKSSGNTIYF.

The gene calls are TRBV18 and TRBJ2-2, with no clear D. Germline-derived CDR1 and CDR2 are KGHSH and LQKENI. The CDR3 is 15 residues long. Trimming shortened V by 6 bases and J by 0 bases, and 11 bases separated the two germline ends. Here the CDR3 reads CASSLHPANTGELFF. In DNA, the CDR3 is TGTGCCAGCTCGCTACACCCGGCGAACACCGGGGAGCTGTTTTTT.